Detailed here is one T cell receptor (beta chain). The data stem from a study of shared clonotypes between healthy human individuals. Clones were read by immunoSEQ multiplex PCR, and TCRdb kept only the in-frame ones, dropping some. This sample has approximately 2.4 million clones, with almost 96% found just once. The sample consisted of naive CD4+ T cells sorted from blood. Subset noted: CD45RA+ positively selected. This TCR derives from a man younger than 30 in good health.

The CDR3 sequence is CAWGGDRGSSGNTIYF. CDR3 nucleotides: TGTGCCTGGGGAGGGGACAGGGGATCATCTGGAAACACCATATATTTT. The V call is TRBV30, the J call TRBJ1-3, with 10 bases fitting TRBD1. CDR1 and CDR2 from the germline V gene are GTSNPN and SVGIG (reference sequence). This CDR3 is 16 amino acids long. The junction had 8 bases not matched to a gene; V was cut back by 5 bases and J by 1 base.